This T cell receptor (beta chain) was sequenced for a study of cytomegalovirus exposure and HLA in healthy donors. Study-level findings and limits: In a later analysis, the majority of CMV-associated beta chains seemingly showed HLA restriction.

A note on this clone: Its antigen is not identified.

CDR1 is SGHDT and CDR2 is YYEEEE in the germline V gene. This CDR3 is built from 14 residues. The ends were cut back, 0 bases at V and 0 bases at J, with 7 bases in the middle. The primer mix had 60 Vbeta and 13 Jbeta primers. TCRdb's table, derived via immunoSEQ multiplex PCR, lists solely in-frame clones and lacks some. The sample has some 120,000 clones; about 70% are singletons. The sample taken for sequencing was PBMCs. The chain recombines TRBV5-6 with TRBJ2-7; D is ambiguous. The receptor was derived from a woman in her thirties in good health and CMV-seronegative. The CDR3 DNA sequence: TGTGCCAGCAGCTTGGTTTCACTCTCCTACGAGCAGTACTTC. This sequence encodes CASSLVSLSYEQYF. The full variable domain, with the rest looked up from reference TRBV5-6 and TRBJ2-7, is DAGVTQSPTHLIKTRGQQVTLRCSPKSGHDTVSWYQQALGQGPQFIFQYYEEEERQRGNFPDRFSGHQFPNYSSELNVNALLLGDSALYLCASSLVSLSYEQYFGPGTRLTVT.